Listed here are 24 T cell receptor beta chains from one sample, sequenced in a study of cytomegalovirus exposure and HLA in healthy donors. The primer mix had 60 Vbeta and 13 Jbeta primers. Data came from immunoSEQ multiplex PCR; TCRdb stores just in-frame clones and leaves some out. The sample comprises about 200,000 clones, more than 65% of which are singletons, and about 1.4% rests with the top ten. The material sequenced was PBMCs. The receptor set was obtained from a girl under 18 in good health and CMV-seropositive.

The chain recombines TRBV29-1 with TRBJ1-3; D is unresolved. This CDR3 spans 13 amino acids. Germline CDR1 and CDR2: SQVTM and ANQGSEA. V was shortened by 1 base and J by 2 bases, with 6 bases between the two germline ends. CDR3 region: CSVEGTAGNTIYF. The CDR3 DNA reads TGCAGCGTTGAAGGCACAGCTGGAAACACCATATATTTT.

The V and J genes are TRBV30 and TRBJ1-2, with 8 bases matching TRBD1. The V gene end was trimmed by 0 bases and the J gene end by 5 bases; junction bases not matched to a gene: 14. CDR1 and CDR2 (germline): GTSNPN, SVGIG (reference sequence). The CDR3 spans 17 residues. The chain's CDR3 is CAWSVWSGGLRTYGYTF. The CDR3 DNA sequence: TGTGCCTGGAGTGTATGGTCAGGGGGCCTAAGAACTTATGGCTACACCTTC.

This chain links TRBV5-5 with TRBJ1-2; possibly TRBD1 for D (6 bases). This CDR3 has 12 residues. The germline CDR1 and CDR2 sequences are SGHKS and YYEKEE (reference sequence). Trimming took off 0 bases at V and 8 bases at J, with 8 bases between the two ends. CDR3 DNA sequence: TGTGCCAGCAGCTTGGGGGGGCGAGGCTACACCTTC. Translation: CASSLGGRGYTF.

CDR3 nucleotides: TGTGCCAGCAGCTTGACGACAGGACCCCACAATGAGCAGTTCTTC. Translating it yields CASSLTTGPHNEQFF. The J gene is TRBJ2-1, the V gene TRBV7-2; D is possibly TRBD1 (6 bases). Germline CDR1 is SGHTA and CDR2 is FQGNSA. The CDR3 runs 15 residues. Deletions cut 3 bases from V and 5 bases from J, with 14 bases between.

The chain joins TRBV30 to TRBJ2-5; TRBD1 matches at 7 bases. The germline V gene encodes CDR1 GTSNPN and CDR2 SVGIG (reference sequence). This CDR3 spans 15 amino acids. V lost 4 bases, J lost 5 bases, and 13 bases stayed unmatched. The CDR3 region is CAWTTGTAEIETQYF. The CDR3 nucleotides read TGTGCCTGGACTACCGGGACAGCCGAGATTGAGACCCAGTACTTC.

The chain links TRBV15 to TRBJ1-2; TRBD1 is a possible D gene (6 bases). The germline CDR1 and CDR2 sequences are LNHNV and YYDKDF (reference sequence). This CDR3 spans 14 amino acids. V was pared by 3 bases and J by 9 bases, with 17 bases between. The CDR3 protein is CATSSTRGGESYTF. As DNA, the CDR3 is TGTGCCACCAGCAGTACAAGGGGGGGGGAGAGCTACACCTTC.

This chain connects TRBV27 to TRBJ1-6, with D maybe TRBD1 (5 bases). The germline CDR1 and CDR2 sequences are MNHEY and SMNVEV (reference sequence). Trimming shortened V by 2 bases and J by 9 bases, and 5 bases separated the two germline ends. This CDR3 is built from 12 residues. The CDR3 loop is CASSLRGSPLHF. The CDR3 DNA reads as TGTGCCAGCAGTTTAAGGGGTTCACCCCTCCACTTT.

J is TRBJ1-1 and V is TRBV5-1; D is unresolved. Germline CDR1 is SGHRS and CDR2 is YFSETQ. There are 15 residues in the CDR3. The ends were cut back, 0 bases at V and 0 bases at J, with 9 bases in the middle. The CDR3 region has the DNA TGCGCCAGCAGCTTGGCCCACAGATTGAACACTGAAGCTTTCTTT. This sequence encodes CASSLAHRLNTEAFF.

The chain is built from TRBV27 and TRBJ1-3; D remains unclear. CDR1 is MNHEY, CDR2 SMNVEV, per germline (reference sequence). The CDR3 is 15 residues long. The V and J ends lost 3 bases and 2 bases respectively, with 11 bases between them. This CDR3 is CASSLGGLAGNTIYF. The DNA for the CDR3 is TGTGCCAGCAGTTTGGGAGGTCTCGCTGGAAACACCATATATTTT.

The gene calls are TRBV6-1 and TRBJ1-2, with D uncertain. Trimming left V 5 bases short and J 8 bases short, with 21 bases between. The CDR3 is 15 residues long. CDR1 and CDR2 from the germline V gene are MNHNS and SASEGT. This CDR3 is CASSSLGEPVEGYTF. DNA of the CDR3: TGTGCCAGCAGTTCCCTCGGGGAGCCTGTAGAAGGCTACACCTTC.

The V and J genes are TRBV2 and TRBJ2-7; 7 positions agree with TRBD1. The CDR3 loop spans 14 amino acids. The J segment lost 2 bases and the V segment lost 5 bases, leaving 6 bases of the junction unmatched. Germline V gives CDR1 SNHLY, CDR2 FYNNEI. CDR3 in DNA: TGTGCCAGCAGTCTCACGGGACAGCCCTACGAGCAGTACTTC. Translation: CASSLTGQPYEQYF.

The rearrangement links TRBV11-3 to TRBJ2-5, with D maybe TRBD2 (5 bases). V was shortened by 6 bases and J by 1 base, with 6 bases between the two germline ends. The CDR3 sequence is 12 residues long. Germline loops: CDR1 SGHNT, CDR2 YENEEA. The CDR3 reads CASSRGQETQYF. The CDR3 DNA reads TGTGCCAGCAGTCGGGGCCAAGAGACCCAGTACTTC.

The J gene is TRBJ2-1, the V gene TRBV4-3; 7 nucleotides match TRBD2. The germline V gene encodes CDR1 LGHNA and CDR2 YSLEER. The V gene end was trimmed by 0 bases and the J gene end by 1 base; junction bases not matched to a gene: 6. The CDR3 length is 17 residues. The CDR3 loop reads CASSQEGLRRSYNEQFF. The CDR3 region has the DNA TGCGCCAGCAGCCAAGAGGGACTACGCAGATCCTACAATGAGCAGTTCTTC.

For the CDR3, the DNA is TGTGCCACCAGCAGAGGGGACAGCATAACCTACGAGCAGTACTTC. Its protein is CATSRGDSITYEQYF. The V and J genes are TRBV15 and TRBJ2-7, with 7 bases aligning to TRBD1. The CDR3 is 15 residues long. Germline V gene sequence: CDR1 LNHNV, CDR2 YYDKDF (reference sequence). The J segment lost 2 bases and the V segment lost 1 base, leaving 5 bases of the junction unmatched. Full variable domain (outside the CDR3, taken from reference TRBV15 and TRBJ2-7): DAMVIQNPRYQVTQFGKPVTLSCSQTLNHNVMYWYQQKSSQAPKLLFHYYDKDFNNEADTPDNFQSRRPNTSFCFLDIRSPGLGDTAMYLCATSRGDSITYEQYFGPGTRLTVT.

The rearrangement links TRBV5-1 to TRBJ2-5; 13 nucleotides line up with TRBD2. The CDR3 is 18 amino acids. The J segment lost 4 bases and the V segment lost 3 bases, leaving 12 bases of the junction unmatched. Germline assignment: CDR1 SGHRS and CDR2 YFSETQ. CDR3 protein: CASSSTVTSGGSGETQYF. In DNA form, the CDR3 reads TGCGCCAGCAGCTCCACCGTGACTAGCGGGGGGTCTGGAGAGACCCAGTACTTC.

A remark on this clone: Other DNA sequences from this sample encode an identical CDR3 as well. This chain connects TRBV4-1 to TRBJ1-1, with no clear D. Germline CDR1 MGHRA, CDR2 YSYEKL. V dropped 6 bases and J dropped 2 bases, with 13 bases sitting between them. The CDR3 spans 14 residues. As DNA, the CDR3 is TGCGCCAGCAGTCGGCAGGAGGGCAACACTGAAGCTTTCTTT. Its translation: CASSRQEGNTEAFF.

V is TRBV7-9 and J is TRBJ1-2; 7 nucleotides align to TRBD1. Germline lookup yields CDR1 SEHNR and CDR2 FQNEAQ (reference sequence). The length of the CDR3 is 14 residues. V was pared by 3 bases and J by 7 bases, with 8 bases of the junction left unmatched. For the CDR3, the DNA is TGTGCCAGCAGCTTCCCTGAGGGGGCAGGTGGCTACACCTTC. Its translation is CASSFPEGAGGYTF.

The chain links TRBV5-5 to TRBJ1-2; no firm D call. The CDR3 is 13 amino acids. Trimming shortened V by 3 bases and J by 0 bases, and 6 bases separated the two germline ends. The V gene's germline CDR1 is SGHKS and CDR2 YYEKEE (reference sequence). The CDR3 nucleotides read TGTGCCAGCAGCTCCCCAGCTAACTATGGCTACACCTTC. It yields the protein CASSSPANYGYTF.

This clone turned up a few times. The genes are TRBV5-5 and TRBJ2-2; maybe TRBD2 (6 bases). V was shortened by 4 bases and J by 4 bases, with 14 bases between the two germline ends. Germline CDR1 is SGHKS and CDR2 is YYEKEE (reference sequence). The CDR3 extends over 15 amino acids. The chain's CDR3 is CASSTGKAGTGELFF. CDR3 DNA sequence: TGTGCCAGCAGCACGGGAAAAGCGGGCACCGGGGAGCTGTTTTTT.

This rearrangement joins TRBV6-5 to TRBJ2-7; tentatively, D is TRBD1 (6 bases). Germline V CDR1 and CDR2: MNHEY, SVGAGI. Trimming pared 7 bases from V and 7 bases from J, leaving 17 bases between. The CDR3 has 13 amino acids. The CDR3 region has the DNA TGTGCCAGCACTCCTCAGGTTAGGGGGGAGCAGTACTTC. Amino acid sequence: CASTPQVRGEQYF.

This rearrangement joins TRBV5-1 to TRBJ2-5; D remains ambiguous. CDR3 size: 18 residues. V was shortened by 1 base and J by 4 bases, with 23 bases between the two germline ends. The germline V gene has CDR1 SGHRS and CDR2 YFSETQ. CDR3 sequence: CASSLHFNPGVAVETQYF. The CDR3 nucleotides read TGCGCCAGCAGCTTGCATTTTAACCCAGGCGTCGCCGTAGAGACCCAGTACTTC.

V gene TRBV7-8 combines with J gene TRBJ2-7; 12 bases are a match to TRBD2. The CDR3 contains 19 residues. After removal of 5 bases from V and 0 bases from J, the junction contained 14 bases not matched to a gene. The germline V gene encodes CDR1 SGHVS and CDR2 FQNEAQ. CDR3 bases: TGTGCCAGCAGCCCGGGGGGCCTAGCGGGGGGGCCTAGCTCCTACGAGCAGTACTTC. This translates into CASSPGGLAGGPSSYEQYF.

This clone occurred once. The chain employs TRBV12-5 and TRBJ2-3; TRBD1 matches 8 bases. The germline V gene has CDR1 LGHNT and CDR2 FRNRAP. The CDR3 spans 15 residues. V lost 6 bases and J lost 1; bases outside the gene matches: 6. The CDR3 region is CASGRPGQGTDTQYF. For the CDR3, the DNA is TGTGCTAGTGGCCGACCGGGACAGGGCACAGATACGCAGTATTTT. Supplemented by reference TRBV12-5 and TRBJ2-3, the full variable domain reads DARVTQTPRHKVTEMGQEVTMRCQPILGHNTVFWYRQTMMQGLELLAYFRNRAPLDDSGMPKDRFSAEMPDATLATLKIQPSEPRDSAVYFCASGRPGQGTDTQYFGPGTRLTVL.

The rearrangement links TRBV7-2 to TRBJ2-7, with TRBD2 identical over 7 bases. Per the germline V gene, CDR1 is SGHTA and CDR2 is FQGNSA. The CDR3 sequence is 15 residues long. The ends lost 2 bases at V and 0 bases at J; junction bases unmatched: 4. The CDR3 bases are TGTGCCAGCAGCTTAAGCGGGGCGCCCTCCTACGAGCAGTACTTC. The encoded protein is CASSLSGAPSYEQYF. Looking up the rest from reference TRBV7-2 and TRBJ2-7 gives the full variable domain: GAGVSQSPSNKVTEKGKDVELRCDPISGHTALYWYRQSLGQGLEFLIYFQGNSAPDKSGLPSDRFSAERTGGSVSTLTIQRTQQEDSAVYLCASSLSGAPSYEQYFGPGTRLTVT.